The 15 T cell receptor beta chains listed next were all sequenced from one sample in a study of T cell responses to AZD1222 COVID-19 vaccine. The method was immunoSEQ multiplex PCR; TCRdb's version includes in-frame clones alone and lacks a portion of them. The table lists around 110,000 clones, about 90% of them singletons, with around 20% in the top ten. Sample: peripheral blood, taken on day 0 of AZD1222 vaccination. The receptors come from an adult in good health.

V is TRBV7-6 and J is TRBJ2-7; D is uncertain. There are 13 residues in the CDR3. Trimming took off 1 base at V and 4 bases at J, with 8 bases between the two ends. CDR1 SGHVS and CDR2 FNYEAQ come from the germline V gene. CDR3 bases: TGTGCCAGCAGCTTAGGGTTGGGGTACGAGCAGTACTTC. Translating it yields CASSLGLGYEQYF. Using reference TRBV7-6 and TRBJ2-7 for the parts outside the CDR3, the full variable domain is GAGVSQSPRYKVTKRGQDVALRCDPISGHVSLYWYRQALGQGPEFLTYFNYEAQQDKSGLPNDRFSAERPEGSISTLTIQRTEQRDSAMYRCASSLGLGYEQYFGPGTRLTVT.

The table lists this clone with a count of one. The V and J genes are TRBV27 and TRBJ2-7; TRBD1 aligns across 10 bases. Germline loops: CDR1 MNHEY, CDR2 SMNVEV (reference sequence). The CDR3 has 17 residues. V lost 3 bases, J lost 2 bases, and 10 bases stayed unmatched. The CDR3 sequence is CASSLQIRQGAPYEQYF. CDR3 nucleotides: TGTGCCAGCAGTTTGCAGATCAGACAGGGGGCGCCCTACGAGCAGTACTTC.

The genes are TRBV6-2 or TRBV6-3 and TRBJ2-1; perhaps TRBD2 as D (6 bases). V was shortened by 2 bases and J by 10 bases, with 12 bases between the two germline ends. CDR1 is MNHEY, CDR2 SVGEGT, per germline. The CDR3 is 13 residues long. CDR3 sequence: CASSYMDGGEQFF. The DNA of the CDR3 is TGTGCCAGCAGTTACATGGACGGGGGAGAGCAGTTCTTC.

The table lists this clone with a count of one. The rearrangement uses TRBV7-3 and TRBJ2-2; 10 bases are a match to TRBD2. The ends lost 4 bases at V and 1 base at J; junction bases unmatched: 3. The CDR3 totals 16 residues. Germline V lookup: CDR1 SGHTA, CDR2 FQGTGA. The chain's CDR3 is CASSSPSGGNTGELFF. In DNA, the CDR3 is TGTGCCAGCAGCTCCCCTAGCGGGGGGAACACCGGGGAGCTGTTTTTT.

J is TRBJ1-2 and V is TRBV2; TRBD1 aligns across 7 bases. Germline CDR1 is SNHLY and CDR2 is FYNNEI. The J segment lost 0 bases and the V segment lost 6 bases, leaving 7 bases of the junction unmatched. The CDR3 runs 15 residues. The CDR3 nucleotides are TGTGCCAGCAGGGCCGGACAGGTCCCTAACTATGGCTACACCTTC. Protein product: CASRAGQVPNYGYTF. Together with reference TRBV2 and TRBJ1-2, the CDR3 gives the full variable domain: EPEVTQTPSHQVTQMGQEVILRCVPISNHLYFYWYRQILGQKVEFLVSFYNNEISEKSEIFDDQFSVERPDGSNFTLKIRSTKLEDSAMYFCASRAGQVPNYGYTFGSGTRLTVV.

The chain recombines TRBV21-1 with TRBJ1-2. TRBV21-1 is a recognized pseudogene. This CDR3 has 13 residues. CDR3 amino acids: CASSKRDPNLYTF. The DNA for the CDR3 is TGTGCCAGCAGCAAAAGGGATCCGAATCTCTACACCTTC.

This clone was detected only once. This chain connects TRBV5-1 to TRBJ1-1; D ambiguous. CDR3 length: 13 residues. V was shortened by 3 bases and J by 0 bases, with 6 bases between the two germline ends. The germline V gene encodes CDR1 SGHRS and CDR2 YFSETQ. The CDR3 reads CASSSGVNTEAFF. CDR3 DNA: TGCGCCAGCAGCTCCGGGGTGAACACTGAAGCTTTCTTT.

The chain links TRBV4-1 to TRBJ1-4, with D perhaps matching TRBD1 (5 bases). Per germline, CDR1 MGHRA and CDR2 YSYEKL. This CDR3 spans 15 amino acids. V was clipped by 0 bases and J by 10 bases, with 15 bases between them. CDR3 nucleotide sequence: TGCGCCAGCAGCCAAGATAGGAACAGCGGGGGAAAACTGTTTTTT. Residues: CASSQDRNSGGKLFF.

This clone has just one count. The CDR3 is CASSQGTGSEQYF. The CDR3, as DNA: TGTGCCAGCAGCCAGGGTACGGGGAGCGAGCAGTACTTC. The chain links TRBV3-1 (or the pseudogene TRBV3-2) to TRBJ2-7; the D gene is possibly TRBD2 (5 bases). CDR1 is LGHDT, CDR2 YNNKEL, per germline (reference sequence). This CDR3 is 13 amino acids long. V was pared by 3 bases and J by 6 bases, with 12 bases between.

The chain is built from TRBV7-2 and TRBJ1-2; 10 nucleotides align to TRBD1. Germline CDR1 reads SGHTA; CDR2 reads FQGNSA. The CDR3 is 16 amino acids. V lost 5 bases, J lost 5 bases, and 11 bases stayed unmatched. CDR3 residues: CASSPVKGTGVYGYTF. As DNA, the CDR3 is TGTGCCAGCAGCCCAGTGAAGGGGACAGGGGTGTATGGCTACACCTTC. Combining the CDR3 with reference TRBV7-2 and TRBJ1-2 gives the whole variable domain GAGVSQSPSNKVTEKGKDVELRCDPISGHTALYWYRQSLGQGLEFLIYFQGNSAPDKSGLPSDRFSAERTGGSVSTLTIQRTQQEDSAVYLCASSPVKGTGVYGYTFGSGTRLTVV.

This chain joins TRBV5-1 and TRBJ1-4; possibly TRBD1 for D (6 bases). CDR1 is SGHRS and CDR2 is YFSETQ in the germline V gene. The CDR3 runs to 13 residues. V was pared by 2 bases and J by 5 bases, with 7 bases between. The CDR3 sequence is CASSFRGNEKLFF. DNA of the CDR3: TGCGCCAGCAGCTTCAGGGGCAATGAAAAACTGTTTTTT. Full variable domain (rest looked up from reference TRBV5-1 and TRBJ1-4): KAGVTQTPRYLIKTRGQQVTLSCSPISGHRSVSWYQQTPGQGLQFLFEYFSETQRNKGNFPGRFSGRQFSNSRSEMNVSTLELGDSALYLCASSFRGNEKLFFGSGTQLSVL.

This chain joins TRBV11-2 and TRBJ2-2, with TRBD2 as a possible D gene (6 bases). V was clipped by 3 bases and J by 13 bases, with 21 bases between them. Germline loops: CDR1 SGHAT, CDR2 FQNNGV. CDR3 length: 15 residues. CDR3 protein: CASSFFGQPPEGLFF. In nucleotides, the CDR3 is TGTGCCAGCAGCTTTTTTGGGCAGCCGCCGGAGGGGCTGTTTTTT.

The gene calls are TRBV11-3 and TRBJ1-5; D remains ambiguous. The CDR3 extends over 14 amino acids. V lost 1 base and J lost 7, with 11 bases in between. Per the germline V gene, CDR1 is SGHNT and CDR2 is YENEEA. The CDR3 spells CASSLGPRRQPQHF. As DNA, the CDR3 is TGTGCCAGCAGCTTAGGACCCCGCCGACAGCCCCAGCATTTT.

The rearrangement uses TRBV6-6 and TRBJ2-5; D is undetermined. The CDR3 is 13 amino acids. CDR1 and CDR2 from the germline V gene are MNHNY and SVGAGI (reference sequence). With 0 bases removed from V and 12 bases from J, the gap between germline ends came to 14 bases. In DNA form, the CDR3 reads TGTGCCAGCAGTTACTCGGTTTTGTTACCCGAGTACTTC. Translating gives CASSYSVLLPEYF.

V is TRBV27 and J is TRBJ2-7, with D possibly matching TRBD1 (5 bases). The CDR3 contains 16 residues. Trimming removed 5 bases at V and 0 bases at J, with 17 bases between. Germline CDR1 MNHEY, CDR2 SMNVEV (reference sequence). The CDR3 nucleotides read TGTGCCAGCAGTAAAACCTCGACAGCGCTCTCCTACGAGCAGTACTTC. This sequence encodes CASSKTSTALSYEQYF.